Many counts were recorded for the clone carrying this T cell receptor (beta chain). Its antigen is not identified. The sample's time point: longitudinal time-point 1 (baseline). The CDR3 has 15 amino acids. The germline V and J ends were trimmed by 1 base and 6 bases, with 14 bases remaining between them. Germline lookup yields CDR1 LGHDT and CDR2 YNNKEL (reference sequence). Synthesis of cDNA was accomplished via 5'RACE employing 10-nucleotide random UMIs. One entry per CDR3 protein, called by TCRdb with MiXCR from the 5' RACE reads. The table lists 71,000 or so distinct CDR3 sequences, roughly an eighth of them singletons. This sample was taken from a study of neurological immune-mediated disorders. Findings and caveats of the study: The absence of shared CDR3 amino acid sequences among expanded clones across subjects suggests private repertoires in all groups.

The chain couples TRBV3-1 to TRBJ2-3; D might be TRBD1 (6 bases). This TCR was sampled from a female donor with HTLV-1-associated myelopathy (HAM/TSP). Sequenced sample: PBMCs. The CDR3 nucleotides read TGTGCCAGCAGCCAAGCAAAGAGGGGGTTCGATACGCAGTATTTT. Translated: CASSQAKRGFDTQYF.